The following is a T cell receptor beta chain sequence with its context. There is no known antigen for this receptor. One base away there is no much larger clone; base qualities are not given. Each collaborating institution followed its own protocols to collect whole blood in K2EDTA tubes. For TCRbeta analysis, collaborators shipped samples as frozen whole blood, isolated PBMCs, or DNA extracted from either of those sample types. This record comes from a study of blood T cell repertoires in COVID-19 (dated by TCRdb to 2018 to 2020). Regarding the complete study: Samples from collaborators originated in the United States, Italy and Spain and spanned both the acute and convalescent phases of COVID-19. The prospective study material was composed of cDNA or gDNA derived from T cells, B-cell-depleted T cells, or PBMCs. The dataset comprised deeply sampled blood TCRbeta repertoires from subjects exposed to, actively infected with, or recovered from COVID-19. The repertoires were released in a freely available public database meant as a resource for research on the immune response to SARS-CoV-2. Samples were obtained from the ongoing ImmuneRACE study (first 160 participants) and from some 1,200 subjects provided by 6 global collaborators. Nearly every sample came with metadata listing a de-identified subject ID, COVID-19 status, age in years and sex. HLA class I and class II types, where available, came from metadata supplied by the sample provider rather than from assay-based typing.

Via the germline V gene, CDR1 is SGHDN and CDR2 FVKESK. Trimming removed 1 base from V and 6 bases from J; the gene matches leave 1 base unexplained. Taken from cysteine to phenylalanine, the CDR3 has 15 residues. Only CDR3 DNA is held: 45 bases, read in frame from base 1. Overall study outcomes, separate from this receptor: The amount of clinical and demographic metadata varied by source and participant and was provided uncurated.

The immunoSEQ Assay, a bias-controlled multiplex PCR, was used to amplify TCRbeta CDR3 regions from genomic DNA. Per the authors' processing: Nucleated cell counts per sample were estimated from amplification of reference gene primers within the assay. Sequence reads were collapsed and filtered to measure the absolute abundance of every unique TCRbeta CDR3 rearrangement. For each sample, productive Simpson clonality was calculated as the square root of Simpson's diversity index across productive rearrangements. TCRdb mirrors the immuneACCESS table, restricted to in-frame sequences. Some clones are absent from its copies; in checked studies, under half trace to an unresolved V gene, and the reason for the others is unknown. V and J calls plus clone size are reproduced from that table; the DNA served to infer D and trimming. The sample data list 55,000 to 90,000 clones, and 85% to 90% of these were observed just once. Around 3.9% of the sample is in the top ten clones.

Sequenced: peripheral blood. The TCR originated in a man between 65 and 79 years old with active COVID-19. The chain is made from TRBV14 and TRBJ2-1; TRBD2 lines up with 12 middle nucleotides. The CDR3 reads CASSQGGLAGNEQFF. The DNA sequence reads TGTGCCAGCAGCCAAGGGGGACTAGCGGGCAATGAGCAGTTCTTC. Reference TRBV14 and TRBJ2-1 proteins supply the regions before and after the CDR3; the full variable domain is: EAGVTQFPSHSVIEKGQTVTLRCDPISGHDNLYWYRRVMGKEIKFLLHFVKESKQDESGMPNNRFLAERTGGTYSTLKVQPAELEDSGVYFCASSQGGLAGNEQFFGPGTRLTVL.